This TCR beta chain was sequenced in a study of molecular identifiers for immune sequencing clone quantification. Study-wide context: Replicates involved a five-way split of RNA from approximately 20,000 or 100,000 naive CD8 cells, with sequencing of four.

As regards this clonotype: Its antigen is unknown.

This CDR3 is 15 amino acids long. Trimming pared 0 bases from V and 2 bases from J, leaving 10 bases between. From germline, CDR1 is PRHDT and CDR2 FYEKMQ (reference sequence). MiXCR was run by TCRdb on the PCR reads, yielding one entry per CDR3 protein. The table lists under 350,000 distinct CDR3 sequences, 24% of them singletons. Isolation of naive CD8 T cells was achieved by sorting on a CD8+CD4-CCR7+CD45RA+ phenotype. Broader study findings: Highly expanded clone sizes could be underestimated by identical TCR molecules that share a barcode. Clones above 20 RNA copies contained over 99% of effector molecules and under 1% of naive molecules.

The sample taken for sequencing was naive CD8+ T cells from blood, with Jurkat cell RNA spiked in. This sample's subset: FACS-sorted CD8+CD4-CCR7+CD45RA+ naive T cells. The rearrangement links TRBV13 to TRBJ1-1, with D possibly TRBD1 on 6 matching bases. The origin of this receptor is a human donor in good health. Some libraries in this study had Jurkat cell RNA spiked in. CDR3 coding DNA: TGTGCCAGCAGCTTAGGGGGACAAGGAAACACTGAAGCTTTCTTT. Its protein product is CASSLGGQGNTEAFF.